This T cell receptor beta chain stems from a study of blood T cells in healthy people across ages (dated by TCRdb to the mid-2010s). Background on the whole study: In model experiments, roughly one uniquely barcoded TCR beta cDNA molecule per two T cells was captured by template switching. To avoid experimental bias, donors of different ages were spread randomly across the sequencing lanes. For two donors (one aged 18 to 30 and one aged 80 or older), the study analyzed two additional independent replicas of 1 million unique cDNA reads from the same blood draw. Four age groups were formed from the donors: young (average approximately 15 years), middle-aged (approximately 39), aged (62) and long-lived (more than 75). To track age-related changes in TCR beta repertoire diversity, the study relied on deep sequencing normalized with unique cDNA molecular identifiers. The paper as a whole reports these results and caveats: Compared with the aged group, the long-lived group had more naive CD4+ T cells, fewer expanded clones and increased TCR diversity, a pattern suggesting age selection. Because donor CMV infection status was unknown, age-related changes in expanded clonotypes were potentially confounded. As age increased, observed TCR beta diversity per million T cells dropped in a roughly linear way, and a significant reduction was already evident by age around 41. Estimates of total diversity based on one million sequenced T cells were considered lower bounds and underestimates. The percentage of naive T cells measured by flow cytometry correlated strongly with observed TCR beta diversity. Because profiling used bulk unsorted PBMCs, naive and antigen-experienced compartments could not be compared conclusively.

The approximately 39 donors, aged about 6 to 100 years, were systemically healthy Caucasian individuals from Russia. Each donor gave 8 to 10 milliliters of peripheral blood, collected into EDTA-treated Vacutainer tubes. PBMCs were isolated by Ficoll-Paque density-gradient centrifugation, with at least 7 million obtained per sample. Total RNA, at least 6 micrograms per sample, was extracted from PBMCs with Trizol reagent. The percentages of naive CD45RAhigh/CD27high T cells were determined by flow cytometry on a PBMC aliquot from every donor. V trim: 7 bases; J trim: 0 bases; unmatched bases: 6. The CDR3 runs 14 amino acids, cysteine and phenylalanine included. CDR3 DNA is the only sequence kept; it has 42 bases, read in frame from the first base. CDR1 SGHRS and CDR2 YFSETQ are derived from the germline V gene. Receptor amplification or capture employed 5' RACE. TCRdb names Illumina HiSeq 2500 as the instrument used. The second PCR ran for about 6 to 11 cycles and used a J-beta primer mix along with a sample-barcoded 5' primer. A template-switch 5' adaptor carrying 12 random nucleotides introduced a unique molecular identifier onto each TCR beta cDNA molecule. Each sample yielded at least 3 million CDR3-containing paired-end reads. First-strand cDNA was synthesized from all RNA with the Mint cDNA synthesis kit, primed by a TRBC-specific oligonucleotide. Following uracil-DNA glycosylase treatment, a first 18-cycle PCR with universal primers M1SS and BC2_uni_R was performed on all cDNA. Regarding the original processing steps: For normalization, 1 million high-quality reads, each with a distinct molecular identifier, were randomly selected from each sample. Reads sharing molecular identifiers were discarded rather than binned into consensus sequences. CDR3 identification, clonotype clustering and error correction used MiTCR with a Q25 quality threshold and the strictest error-elimination algorithm. A nonparametric unseen species model with Euler transformation was used to estimate a lower bound on total TCR beta diversity. TCRdb's own reprocessing of the public reads used fastp at Q25 and MiXCR and kept productive beta chains. One record per CDR3 amino acid sequence lists the most common genes and DNA. These V and J calls originate from TCRdb's pipeline instead of the authors' own analysis. A total of roughly 900,000 distinct CDR3 sequences appear in this sample, less than 35% of them only once. The ten largest clones take up 15% to 20% of the sample.

About this clonotype itself: The antigen this receptor binds is unknown. Base qualities are not provided; no much larger clone lies one nucleotide away.

Material for sequencing was blood. Here the chain combines TRBV5-1 and TRBJ1-2, with TRBD1 identical over 7 junction bases. The sequence was collected from a woman of 80 years or more in good health. The CDR3 loop reads CASCPGTANYGYTF. The sequence in DNA is TGCGCCAGCTGTCCCGGGACAGCTAACTATGGCTACACCTTC.